The source of this T cell receptor beta chain is a study of post-analysis software for immune sequencing data. For the study at large: Disease courses included relapsing-remitting, secondary progressive and progressive-relapsing multiple sclerosis. Notes on the study in general: Patients had higher frequencies than controls of roughly five TRBV segments, including TRBV5-6, TRBV5-1 and TRBV20-1. Those samples that were prepared in the same batch co-clustered strongly by F measure. Compared against controls, patients with multiple sclerosis displayed significantly lower normalized Chao1 diversity.

To note about this clonotype: The antigen is not known.

CDR1 is MDHEN and CDR2 is SYDVKM in the germline V gene. V lost 8 bases to trimming and J lost 0 bases, with 14 bases between them. The CDR3 runs to 16 residues. Included in the TCR beta cDNA libraries were unique molecular identifiers. When about 0.9 to 10 million T cells were used, they gave approximately 450,000 cDNA molecules. MiXCR, run by TCRdb on the PCR reads, gives a single entry per CDR3 protein. Here the sample spans approximately 730,000 distinct CDR3 sequences, 30% being singletons. Material for sequencing was blood. The sequence was collected from a girl aged 10-17 years with multiple sclerosis. The chain combines TRBV28 with TRBJ2-6, with D perhaps given as TRBD1 or TRBD2 (5 bases each). The CDR3 sequence is CASARMGVSGANVLTF. CDR3 DNA sequence: TGTGCCAGCGCCCGGATGGGGGTCTCTGGGGCCAACGTCCTGACTTTC. The full variable domain, in which reference TRBV28 and TRBJ2-6 provide the parts outside the CDR3, is DVKVTQSSRYLVKRTGEKVFLECVQDMDHENMFWYRQDPGLGLRLIYFSYDVKMKEKGDIPEGYSVSREKKERFSLILESASTNQTSMYLCASARMGVSGANVLTFGAGSRLTVL.